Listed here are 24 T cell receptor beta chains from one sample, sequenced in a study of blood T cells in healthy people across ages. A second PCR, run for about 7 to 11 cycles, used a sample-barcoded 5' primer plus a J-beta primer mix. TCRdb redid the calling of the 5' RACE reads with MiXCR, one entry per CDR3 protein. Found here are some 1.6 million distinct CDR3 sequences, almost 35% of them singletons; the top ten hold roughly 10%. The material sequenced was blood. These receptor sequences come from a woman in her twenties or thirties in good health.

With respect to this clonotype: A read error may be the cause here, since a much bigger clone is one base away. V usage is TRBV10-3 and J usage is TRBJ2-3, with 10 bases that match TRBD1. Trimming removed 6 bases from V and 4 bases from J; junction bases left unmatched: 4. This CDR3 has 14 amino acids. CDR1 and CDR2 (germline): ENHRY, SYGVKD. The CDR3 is CAIRDRGDADTQYF. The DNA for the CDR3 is TGTGCCATCAGGGACAGGGGGGACGCAGATACGCAGTATTTT.

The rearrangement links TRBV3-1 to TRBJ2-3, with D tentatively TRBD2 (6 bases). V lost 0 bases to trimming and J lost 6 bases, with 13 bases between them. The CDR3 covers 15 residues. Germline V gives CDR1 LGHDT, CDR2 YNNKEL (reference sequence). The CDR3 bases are TGTGCCAGCAGCCAAGATGGGACGGGAGCTGATACGCAGTATTTT. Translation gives CASSQDGTGADTQYF.

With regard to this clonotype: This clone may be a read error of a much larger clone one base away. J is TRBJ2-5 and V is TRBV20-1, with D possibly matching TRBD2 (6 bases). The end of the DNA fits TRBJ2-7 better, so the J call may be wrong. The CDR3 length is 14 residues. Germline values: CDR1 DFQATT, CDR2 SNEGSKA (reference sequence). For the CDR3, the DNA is TGCAGCGGTCTTGGTAATAGCGGATTGTACGAGCAGTACTTC. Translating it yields CSGLGNSGLYEQYF.

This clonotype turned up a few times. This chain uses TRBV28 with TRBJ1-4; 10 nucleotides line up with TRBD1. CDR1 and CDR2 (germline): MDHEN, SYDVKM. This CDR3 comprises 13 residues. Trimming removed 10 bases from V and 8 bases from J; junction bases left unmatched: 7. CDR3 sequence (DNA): TGTGCCATCAGATTGACAGGGGGCGAAAAACTGTTTTTT. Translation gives CAIRLTGGEKLFF.

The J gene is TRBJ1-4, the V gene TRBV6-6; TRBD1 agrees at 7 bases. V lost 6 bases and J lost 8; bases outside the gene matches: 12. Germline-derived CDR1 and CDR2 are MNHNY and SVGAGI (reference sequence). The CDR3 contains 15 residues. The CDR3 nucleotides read TGTGCCAGCAGCCCACGACAGGGAAAAAGAGAAAAACTGTTTTTT. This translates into CASSPRQGKREKLFF.

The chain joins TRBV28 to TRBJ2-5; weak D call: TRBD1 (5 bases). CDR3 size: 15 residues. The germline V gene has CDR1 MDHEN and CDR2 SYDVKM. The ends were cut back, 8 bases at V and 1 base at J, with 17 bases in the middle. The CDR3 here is CASDGAYNLQETQYF. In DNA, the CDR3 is TGTGCCAGCGATGGGGCCTACAACCTCCAAGAGACCCAGTACTTC. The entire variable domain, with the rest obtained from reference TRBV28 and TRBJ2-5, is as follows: DVKVTQSSRYLVKRTGEKVFLECVQDMDHENMFWYRQDPGLGLRLIYFSYDVKMKEKGDIPEGYSVSREKKERFSLILESASTNQTSMYLCASDGAYNLQETQYFGPGTRLLVL.

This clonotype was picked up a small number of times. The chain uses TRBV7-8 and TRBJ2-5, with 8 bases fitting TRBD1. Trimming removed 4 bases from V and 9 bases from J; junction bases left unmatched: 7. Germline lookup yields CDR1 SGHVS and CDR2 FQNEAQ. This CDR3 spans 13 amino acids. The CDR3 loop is CASSSDRVGAQYF. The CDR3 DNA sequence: TGTGCCAGCAGCTCGGACAGGGTCGGGGCCCAGTACTTC.

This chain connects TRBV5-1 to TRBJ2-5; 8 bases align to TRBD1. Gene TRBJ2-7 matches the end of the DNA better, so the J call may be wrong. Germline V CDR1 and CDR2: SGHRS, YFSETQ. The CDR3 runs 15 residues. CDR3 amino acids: CASSNSGGRGTEQYF. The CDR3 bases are TGCGCCAGCAGCAACTCAGGGGGCCGGGGCACCGAGCAGTACTTC.

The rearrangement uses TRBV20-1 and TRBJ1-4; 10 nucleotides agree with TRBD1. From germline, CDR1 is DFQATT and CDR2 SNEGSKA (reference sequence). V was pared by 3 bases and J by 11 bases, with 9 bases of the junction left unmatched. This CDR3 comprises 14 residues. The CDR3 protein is CSARTGTGVGKLFF. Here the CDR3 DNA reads TGCAGTGCTAGGACCGGGACAGGGGTAGGGAAACTGTTTTTT.

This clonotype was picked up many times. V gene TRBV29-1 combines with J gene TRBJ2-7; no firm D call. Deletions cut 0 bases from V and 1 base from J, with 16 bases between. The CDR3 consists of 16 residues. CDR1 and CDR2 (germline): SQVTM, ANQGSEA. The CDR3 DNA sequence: TGCAGCGTTGAAGATTCCCACGGAACGACTTCCTACGAGCAGTACTTC. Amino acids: CSVEDSHGTTSYEQYF.

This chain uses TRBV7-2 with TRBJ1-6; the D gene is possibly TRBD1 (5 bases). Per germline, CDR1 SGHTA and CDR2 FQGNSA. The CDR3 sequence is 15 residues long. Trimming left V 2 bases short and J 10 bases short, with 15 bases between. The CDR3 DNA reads TGTGCCAGCAGCTTAAATGTGGACATGGGATCACCCCTCCACTTT. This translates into CASSLNVDMGSPLHF.

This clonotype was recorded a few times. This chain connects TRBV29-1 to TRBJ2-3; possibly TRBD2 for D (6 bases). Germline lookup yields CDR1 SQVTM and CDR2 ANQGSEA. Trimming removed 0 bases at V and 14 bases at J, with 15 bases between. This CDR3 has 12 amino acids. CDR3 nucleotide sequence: TGCAGCGTTGAAGATCTCGTGGGGGGAGGGTATTTT. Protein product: CSVEDLVGGGYF.

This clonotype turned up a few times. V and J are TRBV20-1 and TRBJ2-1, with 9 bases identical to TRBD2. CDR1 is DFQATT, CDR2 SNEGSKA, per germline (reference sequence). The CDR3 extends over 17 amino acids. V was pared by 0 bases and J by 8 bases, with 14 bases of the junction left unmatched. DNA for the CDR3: TGCAGTGCTAGAGATCCGGATGGCGGGAGGGCCCCACATGAGCAGTTCTTC. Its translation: CSARDPDGGRAPHEQFF.

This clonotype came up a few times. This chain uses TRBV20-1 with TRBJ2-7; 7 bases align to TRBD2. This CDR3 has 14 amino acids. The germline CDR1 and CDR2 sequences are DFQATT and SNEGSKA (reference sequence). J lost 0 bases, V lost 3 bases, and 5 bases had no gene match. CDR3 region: CSARAGVNSYEQYF. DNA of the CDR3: TGCAGTGCTAGGGCGGGGGTTAACTCCTACGAGCAGTACTTC.

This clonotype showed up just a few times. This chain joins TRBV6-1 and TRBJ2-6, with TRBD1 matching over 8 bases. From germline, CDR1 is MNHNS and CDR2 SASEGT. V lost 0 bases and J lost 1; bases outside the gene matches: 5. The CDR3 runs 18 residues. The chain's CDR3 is CASSEAHRGASGANVLTF. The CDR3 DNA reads TGTGCCAGCAGTGAAGCGCACAGGGGGGCGTCTGGGGCCAACGTCCTGACTTTC.

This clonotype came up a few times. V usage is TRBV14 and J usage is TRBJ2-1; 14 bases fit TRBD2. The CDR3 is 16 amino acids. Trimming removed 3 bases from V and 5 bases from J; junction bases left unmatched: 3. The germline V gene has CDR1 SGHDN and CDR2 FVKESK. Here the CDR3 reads CASSQLGLAGDNEQFF. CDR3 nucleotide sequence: TGTGCCAGCAGCCAGTTGGGACTAGCGGGAGACAATGAGCAGTTCTTC. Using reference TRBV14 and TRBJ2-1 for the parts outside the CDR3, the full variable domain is EAGVTQFPSHSVIEKGQTVTLRCDPISGHDNLYWYRRVMGKEIKFLLHFVKESKQDESGMPNNRFLAERTGGTYSTLKVQPAELEDSGVYFCASSQLGLAGDNEQFFGPGTRLTVL.

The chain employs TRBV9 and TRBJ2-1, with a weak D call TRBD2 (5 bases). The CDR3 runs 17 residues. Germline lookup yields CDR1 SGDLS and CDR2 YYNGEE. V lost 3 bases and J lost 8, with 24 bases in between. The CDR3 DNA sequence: TGTGCCAGCAGCGGCCGAAGAAGCGAGGGAGTGATAGATGAGCAGTTCTTC. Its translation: CASSGRRSEGVIDEQFF.

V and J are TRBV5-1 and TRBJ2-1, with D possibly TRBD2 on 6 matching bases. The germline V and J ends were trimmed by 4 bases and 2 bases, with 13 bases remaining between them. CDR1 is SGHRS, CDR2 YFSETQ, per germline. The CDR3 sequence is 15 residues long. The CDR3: CASSISGETYNEQFF. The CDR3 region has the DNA TGCGCCAGCAGCATTAGCGGAGAGACCTACAATGAGCAGTTCTTC.

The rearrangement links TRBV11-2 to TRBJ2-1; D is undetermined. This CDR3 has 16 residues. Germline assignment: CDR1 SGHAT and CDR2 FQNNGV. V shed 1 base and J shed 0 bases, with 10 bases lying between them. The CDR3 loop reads CASSLADRSSYNEQFF. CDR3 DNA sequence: TGTGCCAGCAGCTTAGCGGACCGCAGCTCCTACAATGAGCAGTTCTTC.

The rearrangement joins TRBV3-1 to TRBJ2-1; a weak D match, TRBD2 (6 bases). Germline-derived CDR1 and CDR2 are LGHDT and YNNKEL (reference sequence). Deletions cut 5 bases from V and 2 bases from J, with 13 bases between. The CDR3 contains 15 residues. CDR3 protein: CASSFLLATYNEQFF. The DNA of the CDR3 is TGTGCCAGCAGCTTCCTTCTAGCGACCTACAATGAGCAGTTCTTC.

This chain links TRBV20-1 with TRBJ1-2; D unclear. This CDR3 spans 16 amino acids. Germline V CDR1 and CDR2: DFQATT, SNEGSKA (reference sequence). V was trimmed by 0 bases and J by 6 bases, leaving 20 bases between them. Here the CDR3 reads CSARDVFGPTVDGYTF. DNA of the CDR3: TGCAGTGCTAGAGATGTGTTCGGCCCTACCGTCGATGGCTACACCTTC.

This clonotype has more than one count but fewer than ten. CDR3 nucleotide sequence: TGCAGTGCCGACGGGTTGCGCGCGGGTGAGCAGTTCTTC. This encodes CSADGLRAGEQFF. J is TRBJ2-1 and V is TRBV20-1, with D maybe TRBD2 (5 bases). Germline lookup yields CDR1 DFQATT and CDR2 SNEGSKA (reference sequence). V gave up 6 bases and J gave up 9 bases, with 18 bases separating them. The CDR3 runs to 13 residues.

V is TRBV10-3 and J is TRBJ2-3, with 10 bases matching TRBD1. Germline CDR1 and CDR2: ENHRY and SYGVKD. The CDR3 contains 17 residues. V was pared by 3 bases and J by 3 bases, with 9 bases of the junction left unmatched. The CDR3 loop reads CAISDTNPGQGTDTQYF. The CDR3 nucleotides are TGTGCCATCAGTGATACCAATCCGGGACAGGGGACAGATACGCAGTATTTT.

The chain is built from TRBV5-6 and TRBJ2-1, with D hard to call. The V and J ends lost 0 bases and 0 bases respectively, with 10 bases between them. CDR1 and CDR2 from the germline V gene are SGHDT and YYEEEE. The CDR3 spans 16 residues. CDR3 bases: TGTGCCAGCAGCTTGGCGTACGCAAGCTCCTACAATGAGCAGTTCTTC. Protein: CASSLAYASSYNEQFF. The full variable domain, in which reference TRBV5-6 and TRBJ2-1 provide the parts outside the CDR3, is DAGVTQSPTHLIKTRGQQVTLRCSPKSGHDTVSWYQQALGQGPQFIFQYYEEEERQRGNFPDRFSGHQFPNYSSELNVNALLLGDSALYLCASSLAYASSYNEQFFGPGTRLTVL.